Following are 31 T cell receptor beta chains from one sample sequenced in a study of Ad26.COV2.S vaccination and SARS-CoV-2 variants. The treatment was: some 20 received Ad26.COV2.S at low or high dose, single or two shots; roughly 5 received placebo; per-sample allocation not given. Samples came from day 63 after the first vaccine or placebo injection. The table came from immunoSEQ multiplex PCR; TCRdb's copy has only in-frame clones and leaves some out. The data hold roughly 350,000 clones, with about nine tenths observed a single time. Source: peripheral blood, taken in a trial of Ad26.COV2.S vaccine versus placebo. Source of these receptors: a person aged 18 to 65 who received the Ad26.COV2.S COVID-19 vaccine or a placebo.

V is TRBV7-9 and J is TRBJ2-1; TRBD2 is a possible D gene (5 bases). The V end was cut by 5 bases, the J end by 3 bases, with 14 bases between. Germline V gene lookup returns CDR1 SEHNR and CDR2 FQNEAQ (reference sequence). The CDR3 is made up of 15 amino acids. CDR3: CASSPGLESYNEQFF. DNA for the CDR3: TGTGCCAGCAGCCCCGGACTCGAAAGCTACAATGAGCAGTTCTTC.

V usage is TRBV6-4 and J usage is TRBJ2-3; 9 nucleotides align to TRBD2. The V and J ends lost 0 bases and 4 bases, in that order; junction bases with no gene match: 5. The germline gives CDR1 MRHNA, CDR2 SNTAGT. The CDR3 has 16 amino acids. DNA for the CDR3: TGTGCCAGCAGTGACTCGGGCGGGGGGGCATCAGATACGCAGTATTTT. Encoded protein: CASSDSGGGASDTQYF.

V and J are TRBV19 and TRBJ2-5; 7 bases map to TRBD1. The CDR3 runs 14 residues. Looked up from germline, CDR1 is LNHDA and CDR2 is SQIVND (reference sequence). After removal of 5 bases from V and 6 bases from J, the junction contained 9 bases not matched to a gene. This CDR3 is CASSPRTGVKTQYF. CDR3 sequence (DNA): TGTGCCAGTAGTCCCCGGACAGGAGTAAAGACCCAGTACTTC.

This rearrangement joins TRBV19 to TRBJ2-7, with 8 positions matching TRBD1. V lost 2 bases to trimming and J lost 0 bases; unmatched junction nucleotides: 6. The V gene's germline CDR1 is LNHDA and CDR2 SQIVND (reference sequence). There are 16 residues in the CDR3. The CDR3 coding sequence is TGTGCCAGTAGTATAATTGGACAGGGCTACTCCTACGAGCAGTACTTC. Its translation: CASSIIGQGYSYEQYF.

The rearrangement uses TRBV6-5 and TRBJ2-7; 7 bases align to TRBD1. Germline CDR1 reads MNHEY; CDR2 reads SVGAGI. The CDR3 loop spans 14 amino acids. V lost 7 bases and J lost 5; bases outside the gene matches: 11. For the CDR3, the DNA is TGTGCCAGCAAAAGGACCCAGGGGGTCCACGAGCAGTACTTC. Translated, it gives CASKRTQGVHEQYF.

The rearrangement joins TRBV7-2 to TRBJ2-5; D remains ambiguous. This CDR3 spans 13 amino acids. The V and J ends lost 5 bases and 2 bases respectively, with 9 bases between them. The germline V gene encodes CDR1 SGHTA and CDR2 FQGNSA. CDR3: CASSRPAQETQYF. The CDR3 DNA sequence: TGTGCCAGCAGCCGACCGGCTCAAGAGACCCAGTACTTC.

The chain couples TRBV4-3 to TRBJ1-1; unclear D gene. The CDR3 loop spans 15 amino acids. Trimming removed 0 bases from V and 1 base from J, with 9 bases in between. Per germline, CDR1 LGHNA and CDR2 YSLEER. CDR3 nucleotides: TGCGCCAGCAGCCAAGATTCCTATCCGAACACTGAAGCTTTCTTT. It encodes CASSQDSYPNTEAFF.

J is TRBJ1-2 and V is TRBV18; 9 positions match TRBD1. The CDR3 contains 17 residues. The V gene end was trimmed by 2 bases and the J gene end by 8 bases; junction bases not matched to a gene: 15. Per germline, CDR1 KGHSH and CDR2 LQKENI. CDR3 in DNA: TGTGCCAGCTCACCAAACCGACCCGGGACAGGGTATGGAGGCTACACCTTC. This gives the protein CASSPNRPGTGYGGYTF.

This clone was found many times. The sample contains more than one DNA sequence encoding this CDR3. The gene calls are TRBV7-2 and TRBJ1-1; D is possibly TRBD1 (6 bases). Trimming left V 1 base short and J 4 bases short, with 7 bases between. The CDR3 sequence is 13 residues long. CDR1 is SGHTA, CDR2 FQGNSA, per germline. The CDR3 is CASSLGGATEAFF. As DNA, the CDR3 is TGTGCCAGCAGCTTAGGGGGGGCCACTGAAGCTTTCTTT.

The gene calls are TRBV7-2 and TRBJ1-1; D possibly corresponds to TRBD1 (5 bases). V gave up 5 bases and J gave up 5 bases, with 15 bases separating them. The CDR3 covers 14 residues. The V gene's germline CDR1 is SGHTA and CDR2 FQGNSA. The CDR3 DNA reads as TGTGCCAGCAGCCAACGGGCGGGGGGAACTGAAGCTTTCTTT. It specifies CASSQRAGGTEAFF.

J is TRBJ2-7 and V is TRBV7-6; D ambiguous. The CDR3 spans 17 residues. Germline V gene lookup returns CDR1 SGHVS and CDR2 FNYEAQ. V was clipped by 3 bases and J by 1 base, with 19 bases between them. The CDR3 loop is CASSLLPTGQGSYEQYF. The DNA for the CDR3 is TGTGCCAGCAGCTTGCTGCCGACGGGTCAAGGTTCCTACGAGCAGTACTTC.

This rearrangement joins TRBV2 to TRBJ1-2; 9 bases are a match to TRBD1. The CDR3 runs to 15 residues. Looked up from germline, CDR1 is SNHLY and CDR2 is FYNNEI. The ends lost 2 bases at V and 7 bases at J; junction bases unmatched: 8. As DNA, the CDR3 is TGTGCCAGCAGTGAATTGGGACAGGGAACGGGTGGCTACACCTTC. Amino acids: CASSELGQGTGGYTF.

The chain joins TRBV11-2 to TRBJ1-4; tentatively, D is TRBD1 (5 bases). The CDR3 totals 15 residues. V shed 4 bases and J shed 2 bases, with 11 bases lying between them. CDR1 is SGHAT and CDR2 is FQNNGV in the germline V gene. In DNA form, the CDR3 reads TGTGCCAGCAGCTCGAGGGGTGCGACTAATGAAAAACTGTTTTTT. Its protein is CASSSRGATNEKLFF.

The chain's CDR3 is CASSLMGGGINQPQHF. For the CDR3, the DNA is TGTGCCAGCAGCTTAATGGGGGGAGGTATCAATCAGCCCCAGCATTTT. The chain employs TRBV7-3 and TRBJ1-5, with a possible D match to TRBD1 (5 bases). Germline V gene lookup returns CDR1 SGHTA and CDR2 FQGTGA. There are 16 residues in the CDR3. Trimming pared 1 base from V and 3 bases from J, leaving 13 bases between. The entire variable domain, with the rest obtained from reference TRBV7-3 and TRBJ1-5, is as follows: GAGVSQTPSNKVTEKGKYVELRCDPISGHTALYWYRQSLGQGPEFLIYFQGTGAADDSGLPNDRFFAVRPEGSVSTLKIQRTERGDSAVYLCASSLMGGGINQPQHFGDGTRLSIL.

The J gene is TRBJ2-2, the V gene TRBV5-6; D is perhaps TRBD2 (5 bases). Germline loops: CDR1 SGHDT, CDR2 YYEEEE. The V end was cut by 0 bases, the J end by 4 bases, with 10 bases between. CDR3 length: 15 residues. Here the CDR3 DNA reads TGTGCCAGCAGCTTGGAGCGGCACCCCACCGGGGAGCTGTTTTTT. Its translation: CASSLERHPTGELFF.

Only one count was recorded for this clone. The gene calls are TRBV19 and TRBJ1-6, with TRBD1 identical over 7 bases. CDR1 and CDR2 from the germline V gene are LNHDA and SQIVND (reference sequence). The junction had 6 bases not matched to a gene; V was cut back by 6 bases and J by 4 bases. The length of the CDR3 is 15 residues. The CDR3 DNA is TGTGCCAGTAGGCCGGGGGACAGTTATAATTCACCCCTCCACTTT. The encoded protein is CASRPGDSYNSPLHF.

V is TRBV6-1 and J is TRBJ1-6; maybe TRBD1 (6 bases). The germline V and J ends were trimmed by 1 base and 8 bases, with 12 bases remaining between them. This CDR3 contains 15 residues. CDR1 and CDR2 (germline): MNHNS, SASEGT. The CDR3 nucleotides are TGTGCCAGCAGTGAAGAAACAGGGAAATATTCACCCCTCCACTTT. Its translation: CASSEETGKYSPLHF.

The genes are TRBV9 and TRBJ2-3, with a tentative D call TRBD2 (6 bases). V lost 3 bases and J lost 5, with 10 bases in between. The germline CDR1 and CDR2 sequences are SGDLS and YYNGEE. The CDR3 length is 13 residues. For the CDR3, the DNA is TGTGCCAGCAGCGATCGGCGGGAAGATACGCAGTATTTT. Translation: CASSDRREDTQYF.

The rearrangement uses TRBV7-2 and TRBJ1-6, with unresolved D. V gave up 1 base and J gave up 7 bases, with 8 bases separating them. The CDR3 is 14 residues long. The germline gives CDR1 SGHTA, CDR2 FQGNSA. The CDR3 DNA sequence: TGTGCCAGCAGCTTAGAACAAGGGAATTCACCCCTCCACTTT. This encodes CASSLEQGNSPLHF.

This chain uses TRBV7-8 with TRBJ1-3, with a possible D match to TRBD1 (5 bases). With 1 base removed from V and 7 bases from J, the gap between germline ends came to 5 bases. CDR3 length: 12 residues. CDR1 is SGHVS, CDR2 FQNEAQ, per germline. The CDR3 is CASSLEGNTIYF. DNA for the CDR3: TGTGCCAGCAGCTTAGAGGGGAACACCATATATTTT.

Note on this clone: Different DNA sequences within this sample yield the same CDR3. The chain couples TRBV15 to TRBJ2-7; 12 bases align to TRBD1. The V and J ends lost 3 bases and 0 bases, in that order; junction bases with no gene match: 0. Germline V gene lookup returns CDR1 LNHNV and CDR2 YYDKDF (reference sequence). The CDR3 is 15 residues long. CDR3 amino acids: CATSRGQGASYEQYF. The CDR3 DNA is TGTGCCACCAGCAGGGGACAGGGGGCCTCCTACGAGCAGTACTTC.

The genes are TRBV9 and TRBJ2-3, with a weak D call TRBD2 (6 bases). Germline CDR1 is SGDLS and CDR2 is YYNGEE. The CDR3 contains 16 residues. The V gene lost 5 bases and the J gene lost 1 base, with 17 bases spanning the gap. The CDR3 DNA reads TGTGCCAGCAGTGGGTCGGGGGTGCGTGGCACAGATACGCAGTATTTT. Protein: CASSGSGVRGTDTQYF.

The chain links TRBV20-1 to TRBJ1-2; maybe TRBD1 (5 bases). The CDR3 sequence is 13 residues long. Germline V gene data show CDR1 as DFQATT and CDR2 as SNEGSKA (reference sequence). V was trimmed by 3 bases and J by 5 bases, leaving 13 bases between them. The CDR3 DNA sequence: TGCAGTGCTAGTAATTCAGGGATTTATGGCTACACCTTC. This sequence encodes CSASNSGIYGYTF.

This chain links TRBV7-3 with TRBJ2-3; 8 positions agree with TRBD1. This CDR3 has 15 residues. V lost 3 bases to trimming and J lost 3 bases; unmatched junction nucleotides: 5. The germline CDR1 and CDR2 sequences are SGHTA and FQGTGA. The CDR3 DNA follows: TGTGCCAGCAGCTTTTCAGGGGGCTCGACAGATACGCAGTATTTT. Encoded protein: CASSFSGGSTDTQYF.

In nucleotides, the CDR3 is TGTGCCAGCAGCTGGGGGGACAGAAACAACTATGGCTACACCTTC. Translation: CASSWGDRNNYGYTF. This chain connects TRBV5-6 to TRBJ1-2, with TRBD1 matching 7 bases. The CDR3 totals 15 residues. Germline V lookup: CDR1 SGHDT, CDR2 YYEEEE. Trimming removed 3 bases from V and 2 bases from J; junction bases left unmatched: 7.

The rearrangement joins TRBV6-2 or TRBV6-3 to TRBJ1-5; 9 bases map to TRBD1. This CDR3 is built from 16 residues. Trimming at V came to 6 bases and at J to 0 bases, leaving 6 bases not matched to a gene. Germline CDR1 and CDR2: MNHEY and SVGEGT. The CDR3 loop is CASSKQGAGSNQPQHF. CDR3 nucleotide sequence: TGTGCCAGCAGCAAACAGGGGGCGGGTAGCAATCAGCCCCAGCATTTT.

As regards this clone: At one of its ends the junction is not consistent with the germline gene, which may arise from a read error. The V gene is TRBV20-1, the J gene TRBJ2-1; no clear D. CDR3 length: 11 amino acids. Looked up from germline, CDR1 is DFQATT and CDR2 is SNEGSKA (reference sequence). The CDR3 protein is CSARVYTEQFF. The CDR3 nucleotides read TGCAGTGCTAGAGTGTACACTGAGCAGTTCTTC.

This clone was recorded once. The J gene is TRBJ1-4, the V gene TRBV28; 8 bases line up with TRBD1. CDR3 size: 14 residues. V lost 6 bases, J lost 8 bases, and 8 bases stayed unmatched. Germline CDR1 and CDR2: MDHEN and SYDVKM. CDR3: CASRPTGGWEKLFF. In DNA form, the CDR3 reads TGTGCCAGCAGACCCACAGGGGGTTGGGAAAAACTGTTTTTT.

V and J are TRBV7-2 and TRBJ2-3, with no clear D. The CDR3 totals 13 residues. V lost 5 bases to trimming and J lost 4 bases, with 10 bases between them. Germline V CDR1 and CDR2: SGHTA, FQGNSA. In DNA, the CDR3 is TGTGCCAGCAGCCTAGGTCGGGCAGATACGCAGTATTTT. Its protein product is CASSLGRADTQYF.

J is TRBJ2-7 and V is TRBV20-1; no clear D gene. The length of the CDR3 is 12 residues. In germline, CDR1 is DFQATT, CDR2 SNEGSKA (reference sequence). V lost 3 bases and J 5 bases, leaving 11 bases between the germline ends. The CDR3 nucleotides are TGCAGTGCTAGTAAGGCTGCCAACGAGCAGTACTTC. It translates to CSASKAANEQYF.

This chain joins TRBV19 and TRBJ2-7, with D perhaps being TRBD1 or TRBD2 (6 bases each). V lost 0 bases and J lost 6, with 12 bases in between. Germline values: CDR1 LNHDA, CDR2 SQIVND (reference sequence). The CDR3 runs to 14 residues. CDR3 coding DNA: TGTGCCAGTAGTATAGAGGTAGGGGGAGGCGAGCAGTACTTC. Translated: CASSIEVGGGEQYF.